Listed below are T cell receptor beta chains from one sample, sequenced in a study of blood T cell repertoires in COVID-19. Produced via immunoSEQ multiplex PCR; TCRdb's table is partial and in-frame only. Of roughly 250,000 clones listed, roughly 80% were seen once; the top ten hold about 4.2%. Sequencing was carried out using peripheral blood. These receptors were collected from a middle-aged man with active or convalescent COVID-19. The CDR3 runs from the conserved cysteine through the conserved F or W. D genes are given only for firm matches. Clone size, where shown, is once, few, many, or a class for clones that have expanded.

v_gene: TRBV27
j_gene: TRBJ2-7
d_gene: TRBD1
abundance: NA
CDR3nt: TGTGCCAGCAGGCGGGACAGGGCCTACGAGCAGTACTTC
CDR3aa: CASRRDRAYEQYF

v_gene: TRBV30
j_gene: TRBJ1-1
d_gene: TRBD1
abundance: NA
CDR3nt: TGTGCCTGGGACAGGGGCCAGAACACTGAAGCTTTCTTT
CDR3aa: CAWDRGQNTEAFF

v_gene: TRBV7-2
j_gene: TRBJ1-2
d_gene: NA
abundance: NA
CDR3nt: TGTGCCAGCAGCCCAGGGACTCTAAACTATGGCTACACCTTC
CDR3aa: CASSPGTLNYGYTF

v_gene: TRBV19
j_gene: TRBJ2-1
d_gene: TRBD1
abundance: NA
CDR3nt: TGTGCCAGTAGTCCTCGAGGGACAGCTACAAATGAGCAGTTCTTC
CDR3aa: CASSPRGTATNEQFF

v_gene: TRBV6-6
j_gene: TRBJ2-7
d_gene: TRBD1
abundance: NA
CDR3nt: TGTGCCAGCAGTTCACAGGGGTACGAGCAGTACTTC
CDR3aa: CASSSQGYEQYF

v_gene: TRBV30
j_gene: TRBJ1-6
d_gene: NA
abundance: NA
CDR3nt: TGTGCCTGGAGTTTGACGGGTTCACCCCTCCACTTT
CDR3aa: CAWSLTGSPLHF

v_gene: TRBV3-1/TRBV3-2
j_gene: TRBJ2-2
d_gene: NA
abundance: NA
CDR3nt: TGTGCCAGCAGCCAAGGGACCCCAGGGGTCGGGGAGCTGTTTTTT
CDR3aa: CASSQGTPGVGELFF

v_gene: TRBV18
j_gene: TRBJ1-1
d_gene: NA
abundance: NA
CDR3nt: TGTGCCAGCTCACCGACTACAATGTGGGGGAACACTGAAGCTTTCTTT
CDR3aa: CASSPTTMWGNTEAFF

v_gene: TRBV14
j_gene: TRBJ1-2
d_gene: TRBD1
abundance: NA
CDR3nt: TGTGCCAGCAGCCAAGAAGGGACAGGGCCCTATGGCTACACCTTC
CDR3aa: CASSQEGTGPYGYTF

v_gene: TRBV28
j_gene: TRBJ2-1
d_gene: TRBD1
abundance: NA
CDR3nt: TGTGCCAGCAGCACCCACGACAGGGTAGGGAATGAGCAGTTCTTC
CDR3aa: CASSTHDRVGNEQFF

v_gene: TRBV7-3
j_gene: TRBJ2-1
d_gene: NA
abundance: few
CDR3nt: TGTGCCAGCAGCTTAACGTCTAGGGGGTTCCACAATGAGCAGTTCTTC
CDR3aa: CASSLTSRGFHNEQFF

v_gene: TRBV7-9
j_gene: TRBJ2-1
d_gene: TRBD2
abundance: NA
CDR3nt: TGTGCCAGCAGCTTAGGACTAGCGGGGGGGCATGCCAATGAGCAGTTCTTC
CDR3aa: CASSLGLAGGHANEQFF

v_gene: TRBV27
j_gene: TRBJ2-7
d_gene: TRBD2
abundance: NA
CDR3nt: TGTGCCAGCAGACGGCCTCTAGCGGGGTCCTACGAGCAGTACTTC
CDR3aa: CASRRPLAGSYEQYF

v_gene: TRBV28
j_gene: TRBJ2-5
d_gene: NA
abundance: NA
CDR3nt: TGTGCCAGCAGTTCGTCCAGGGGAGAGACCCAGTACTTC
CDR3aa: CASSSSRGETQYF

v_gene: TRBV5-6
j_gene: TRBJ1-2
d_gene: TRBD1
abundance: few
CDR3nt: TGTGCCAGCACCGAAGGGGACAGCCACTACTATGGCTACACCTTC
CDR3aa: CASTEGDSHYYGYTF

v_gene: TRBV3-1/TRBV3-2
j_gene: TRBJ1-2
d_gene: NA
abundance: NA
CDR3nt: TGTGCCAGCAGCCAAGTCAGGGGTCCCCACACCTTC
CDR3aa: CASSQVRGPHTF

v_gene: TRBV7-2
j_gene: TRBJ2-5
d_gene: TRBD1
abundance: NA
CDR3nt: TGTGCCAGCAGCTTAGCCCGGGGGACAGGGAGTCGAGAGACCCAGTACTTC
CDR3aa: CASSLARGTGSRETQYF

v_gene: TRBV24-1
j_gene: TRBJ1-6
d_gene: TRBD1
abundance: few
CDR3nt: TGTGCCACCAGTGATTTCCAGGGGGCGCTTCGGGCACCCCTCCACTTT
CDR3aa: CATSDFQGALRAPLHF

v_gene: TRBV6-6
j_gene: TRBJ2-1
d_gene: NA
abundance: NA
CDR3nt: TGTGCCAGCGAGGGTTGGAATGAGCAGTTCTTC
CDR3aa: CASEGWNEQFF

v_gene: TRBV10-1
j_gene: TRBJ2-2
d_gene: NA
abundance: NA
CDR3nt: TGCGCCAGCAGTGAAGAGGGCCCCGGGGAGCTGTTTTTT
CDR3aa: CASSEEGPGELFF

v_gene: TRBV15
j_gene: TRBJ1-1
d_gene: NA
abundance: NA
CDR3nt: TGTGCCACCAGCAGCCCCAGGAGGATGAACACTGAAGCTTTCTTT
CDR3aa: CATSSPRRMNTEAFF

v_gene: TRBV6-6
j_gene: TRBJ1-1
d_gene: NA
abundance: NA
CDR3nt: TGTGCCAGCAGTTACGCCGGGCAGGGGAACACTGAAGCTTTCTTT
CDR3aa: CASSYAGQGNTEAFF

v_gene: TRBV6-1
j_gene: TRBJ2-2
d_gene: TRBD1
abundance: NA
CDR3nt: TGTGCCAGCAGTAGGACAGGGGGCACCGGGGAGCTGTTTTTT
CDR3aa: CASSRTGGTGELFF

v_gene: TRBV2
j_gene: TRBJ1-1
d_gene: TRBD1
abundance: NA
CDR3nt: TGTGCCAGCAGTGGACAGGGGGCGAACACTGAAGCTTTCTTT
CDR3aa: CASSGQGANTEAFF

v_gene: TRBV23-1
j_gene: TRBJ1-6
d_gene: TRBD1
abundance: once
CDR3nt: TGCGCCAGCAGTCAGCGACAGGGGGCGGGAAATTCACCCCTCCACTTT
CDR3aa: CASSQRQGAGNSPLHF

v_gene: TRBV19
j_gene: TRBJ2-1
d_gene: TRBD2
abundance: few
CDR3nt: TGTGCCACCGGACTAGCGGGGGGCATACATGAGCAGTTCTTC
CDR3aa: CATGLAGGIHEQFF

v_gene: TRBV19
j_gene: TRBJ1-3
d_gene: TRBD1
abundance: NA
CDR3nt: TGTGCCAGTCAGACCACAGGGGGCTACGGAAACACCATATATTTT
CDR3aa: CASQTTGGYGNTIYF

v_gene: TRBV19
j_gene: TRBJ2-1
d_gene: NA
abundance: NA
CDR3nt: TGTGCCAGTAGTACCGCTACTAGCTCGGGTGAGCAGTTCTTC
CDR3aa: CASSTATSSGEQFF

v_gene: TRBV3-1/TRBV3-2
j_gene: TRBJ2-1
d_gene: TRBD2
abundance: NA
CDR3nt: TGTGCCAGCAGCCAATTCCGGGGGGGTGCGTATGAGCAGTTCTTC
CDR3aa: CASSQFRGGAYEQFF

v_gene: TRBV6-4
j_gene: TRBJ2-1
d_gene: TRBD2
abundance: few
CDR3nt: TGTGCCACCTCATTGTCGGCTAGCGGTAACAATGAGCAGTTCTTC
CDR3aa: CATSLSASGNNEQFF

v_gene: TRBV7-8
j_gene: TRBJ2-2
d_gene: TRBD2
abundance: NA
CDR3nt: TGTGCCAGCAGTTTACTCGGGACTATCAACACCGGGGAGCTGTTTTTT
CDR3aa: CASSLLGTINTGELFF

v_gene: TRBV3-1/TRBV3-2
j_gene: TRBJ1-5
d_gene: NA
abundance: NA
CDR3nt: TGTGCCAGCAGCCAAGATTCGGGGAATCAGCCCCAGCATTTT
CDR3aa: CASSQDSGNQPQHF

v_gene: TRBV9
j_gene: TRBJ1-5
d_gene: NA
abundance: few
CDR3nt: TGTGCCAGCCCGGTGGCGAGGACAGCCAATCAGCCCCAGCATTTT
CDR3aa: CASPVARTANQPQHF

v_gene: TRBV20-1
j_gene: TRBJ2-1
d_gene: NA
abundance: NA
CDR3nt: TGCAGTGCATGGCTCCTTAATGAGCAGTTCTTC
CDR3aa: CSAWLLNEQFF

v_gene: TRBV5-5
j_gene: TRBJ1-1
d_gene: NA
abundance: NA
CDR3nt: TGTGCCAGCAGCCGCAGCGGCACGACCTACACTGAAGCTTTCTTT
CDR3aa: CASSRSGTTYTEAFF

v_gene: TRBV6-4
j_gene: TRBJ2-3
d_gene: TRBD2
abundance: few
CDR3nt: TGTGCCAGCAGTGAGGACGGGGGGGCTGTTGGTACGCAGTATTTT
CDR3aa: CASSEDGGAVGTQYF

v_gene: TRBV6-5
j_gene: TRBJ2-7
d_gene: TRBD1
abundance: NA
CDR3nt: TGTGCCAGCAGTAAGGGACAGGGTTTCTACGAGCAGTACTTC
CDR3aa: CASSKGQGFYEQYF

v_gene: TRBV6-5
j_gene: TRBJ1-2
d_gene: NA
abundance: NA
CDR3nt: TGTGCCAGCAGTTACTCGATGGCGGGCTATGGCTACACCTTC
CDR3aa: CASSYSMAGYGYTF

v_gene: TRBV3-1/TRBV3-2
j_gene: TRBJ1-6
d_gene: NA
abundance: NA
CDR3nt: TGTGCCAGCAGCGTCCACGCGGAAGGTAATTCACCCCTCCACTTT
CDR3aa: CASSVHAEGNSPLHF

v_gene: TRBV15
j_gene: TRBJ1-2
d_gene: TRBD1
abundance: few
CDR3nt: TGTGCCACCAGCGGTACCCGGGACAGTAGTGGCTACACCTTC
CDR3aa: CATSGTRDSSGYTF

v_gene: TRBV5-1
j_gene: TRBJ1-3
d_gene: NA
abundance: NA
CDR3nt: TGCGCCAGCAGCTTGGATCAGGGATCTGGAAACACCATATATTTT
CDR3aa: CASSLDQGSGNTIYF

v_gene: TRBV7-2
j_gene: TRBJ1-6
d_gene: NA
abundance: NA
CDR3nt: TGTGCCAGCAGCTTGGACAGTCGTAATTCACCCCTCCACTTT
CDR3aa: CASSLDSRNSPLHF

v_gene: TRBV27
j_gene: TRBJ2-5
d_gene: TRBD2
abundance: NA
CDR3nt: TGTGCCAGCAGTTCTCGAGCGTTCGGGACTAGCGGGGGATCTCAAGAGACCCAGTACTTC
CDR3aa: CASSSRAFGTSGGSQETQYF

v_gene: TRBV19
j_gene: TRBJ2-5
d_gene: TRBD2
abundance: NA
CDR3nt: TGTGCCAGTAGTATAGGACTAGCGGGGGGTCAGGAGACCCAGTACTTC
CDR3aa: CASSIGLAGGQETQYF

v_gene: TRBV5-1
j_gene: TRBJ2-5
d_gene: NA
abundance: NA
CDR3nt: TGCGCCAGCAGCTACAAAGAGACCCAGTACTTC
CDR3aa: CASSYKETQYF

v_gene: TRBV25-1
j_gene: TRBJ1-2
d_gene: NA
abundance: NA
CDR3nt: TGTGCCAGCAGTGATGAAACACCGAAGGGCTACACCTTC
CDR3aa: CASSDETPKGYTF

v_gene: TRBV18
j_gene: TRBJ1-1
d_gene: NA
abundance: few
CDR3nt: TGTGCCAGCTCACCCGAGTATGAAGCTTTCTTT
CDR3aa: CASSPEYEAFF

v_gene: TRBV14
j_gene: TRBJ2-5
d_gene: NA
abundance: NA
CDR3nt: TGTGCCAGCAGCAGAAATAGACTCCTCCGAGAGACCCAGTACTTC
CDR3aa: CASSRNRLLRETQYF

v_gene: TRBV28
j_gene: TRBJ1-6
d_gene: NA
abundance: NA
CDR3nt: TGTGCCAGCACCCCCGCCGGAGGTGGAACTAATTCACCCCTCCACTTT
CDR3aa: CASTPAGGGTNSPLHF

v_gene: TRBV6-1
j_gene: TRBJ2-7
d_gene: TRBD2
abundance: NA
CDR3nt: TGTGCCAGCAGTGAACAGACTAGCGGGGCGTCCTACGAGCAGTACTTC
CDR3aa: CASSEQTSGASYEQYF

v_gene: TRBV9
j_gene: TRBJ2-3
d_gene: TRBD1
abundance: NA
CDR3nt: TGTGCCAGCAGCGCCCGGACAGGGCGGGTAGATACGCAGTATTTT
CDR3aa: CASSARTGRVDTQYF

v_gene: TRBV6-5
j_gene: TRBJ2-1
d_gene: NA
abundance: NA
CDR3nt: TGTGCCAGCAGTCGCGGGGACCGAAGGAATGAGCAGTTCTTC
CDR3aa: CASSRGDRRNEQFF